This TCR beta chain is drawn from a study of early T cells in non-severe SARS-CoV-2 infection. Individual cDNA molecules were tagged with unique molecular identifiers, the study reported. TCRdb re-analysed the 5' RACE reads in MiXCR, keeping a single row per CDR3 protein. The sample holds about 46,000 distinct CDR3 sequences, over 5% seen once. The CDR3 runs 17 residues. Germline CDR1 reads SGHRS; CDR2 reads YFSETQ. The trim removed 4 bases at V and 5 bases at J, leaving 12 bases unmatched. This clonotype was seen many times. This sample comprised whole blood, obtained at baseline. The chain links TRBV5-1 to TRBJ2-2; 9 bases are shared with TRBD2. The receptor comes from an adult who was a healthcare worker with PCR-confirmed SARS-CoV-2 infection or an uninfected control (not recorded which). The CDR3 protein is CASSARQGLAATGELFF. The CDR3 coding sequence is TGCGCCAGCAGCGCTAGACAGGGACTAGCTGCGACCGGGGAGCTGTTTTTT.